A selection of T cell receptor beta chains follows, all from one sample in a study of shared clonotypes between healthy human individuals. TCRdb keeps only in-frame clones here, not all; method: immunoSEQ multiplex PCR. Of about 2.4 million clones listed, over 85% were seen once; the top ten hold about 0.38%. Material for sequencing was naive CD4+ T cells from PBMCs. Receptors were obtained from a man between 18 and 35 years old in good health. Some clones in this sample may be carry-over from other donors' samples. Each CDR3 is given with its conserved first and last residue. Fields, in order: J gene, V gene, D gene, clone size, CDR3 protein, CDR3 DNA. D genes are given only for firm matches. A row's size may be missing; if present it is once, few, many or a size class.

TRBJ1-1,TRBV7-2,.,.,CASSLRGARTEAFF,TGTGCCAGCAGCTTACGGGGGGCGCGGACTGAAGCTTTCTTT
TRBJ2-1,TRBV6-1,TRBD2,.,CASSEARGLAGGGEQFF,TGTGCCAGCAGTGAAGCGAGGGGGCTAGCGGGGGGAGGTGAGCAGTTCTTC
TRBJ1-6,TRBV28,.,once,CASSLSSGNSPLHF,TGTGCCAGCAGTTTGTCGTCGGGGAATTCACCCCTCCACTTT
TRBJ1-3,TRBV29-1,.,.,CSVGTNGNTIYF,TGCAGCGTCGGGACAAACGGAAACACCATATATTTT
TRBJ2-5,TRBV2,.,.,CASSEVSKTQYF,TGTGCCAGCAGTGAAGTTTCGAAGACCCAGTACTTC
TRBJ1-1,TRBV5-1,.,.,CASKGGPNTEAFF,TGCGCCAGCAAGGGGGGGCCGAACACTGAAGCTTTCTTT
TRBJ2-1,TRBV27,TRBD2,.,CASSWTSGTYNEQFF,TGTGCCAGCAGCTGGACTAGCGGGACATACAATGAGCAGTTCTTC
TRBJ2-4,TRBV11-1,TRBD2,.,CASSLRSLAGVNIQYF,TGTGCCAGCAGCCTGAGATCACTAGCGGGAGTAAACATTCAGTACTTC
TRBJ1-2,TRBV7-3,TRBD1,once,CASSSGGQGGYTF,TGTGCCAGCAGCTCCGGGGGACAGGGTGGCTACACCTTC
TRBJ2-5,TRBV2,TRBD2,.,CASSTGLAGAATQYF,TGTGCCAGCAGTACAGGACTAGCGGGAGCGGCGACCCAGTACTTC